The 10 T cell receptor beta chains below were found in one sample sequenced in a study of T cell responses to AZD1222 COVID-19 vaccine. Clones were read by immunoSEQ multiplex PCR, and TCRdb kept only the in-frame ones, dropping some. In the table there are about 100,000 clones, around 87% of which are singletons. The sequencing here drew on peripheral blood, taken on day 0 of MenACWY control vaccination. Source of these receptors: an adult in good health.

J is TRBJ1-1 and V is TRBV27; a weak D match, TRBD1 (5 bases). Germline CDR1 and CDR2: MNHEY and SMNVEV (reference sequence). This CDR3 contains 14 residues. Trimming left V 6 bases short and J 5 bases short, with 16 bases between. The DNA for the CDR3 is TGTGCCAGCAGGACCCCAGGGTTAAAGACTGAAGCTTTCTTT. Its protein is CASRTPGLKTEAFF.

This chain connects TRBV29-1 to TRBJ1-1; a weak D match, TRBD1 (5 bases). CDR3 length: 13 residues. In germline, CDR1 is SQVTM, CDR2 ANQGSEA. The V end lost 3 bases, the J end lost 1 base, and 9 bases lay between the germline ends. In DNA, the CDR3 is TGCAGCGTTGAGCTGGGGCGGAACACTGAAGCTTTCTTT. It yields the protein CSVELGRNTEAFF.

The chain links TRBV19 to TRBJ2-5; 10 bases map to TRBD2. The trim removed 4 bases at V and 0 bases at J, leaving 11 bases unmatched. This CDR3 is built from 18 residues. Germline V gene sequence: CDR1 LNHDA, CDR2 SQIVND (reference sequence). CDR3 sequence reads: CASSTSGGDLFYQETQYF. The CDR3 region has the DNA TGTGCCAGTAGTACGAGCGGGGGGGATTTATTTTACCAAGAGACCCAGTACTTC.

This chain's CDR3 is CASSGPSPPYEQYF. CDR3 DNA sequence: TGTGCCAGCTCGGGCCCAAGCCCCCCCTACGAGCAGTACTTC. This chain uses TRBV3-1 (or the pseudogene TRBV3-2) with TRBJ2-7, with unresolved D. In germline, CDR1 is LGHDT, CDR2 YNNKEL (reference sequence). The CDR3 consists of 14 residues. Trimming took off 8 bases at V and 2 bases at J, with 16 bases between the two ends.

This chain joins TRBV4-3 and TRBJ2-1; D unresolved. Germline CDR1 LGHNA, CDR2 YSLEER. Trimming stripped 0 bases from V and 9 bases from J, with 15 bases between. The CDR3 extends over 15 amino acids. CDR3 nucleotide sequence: TGCGCCAGCAGCCAAGATCCATTTCGCGGCGGTGAGCAGTTCTTC. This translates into CASSQDPFRGGEQFF.

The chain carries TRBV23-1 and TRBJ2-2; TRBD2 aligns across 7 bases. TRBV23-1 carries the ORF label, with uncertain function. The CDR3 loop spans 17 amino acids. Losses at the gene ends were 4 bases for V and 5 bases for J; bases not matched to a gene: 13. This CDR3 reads CASSPENRTGGTGELFF. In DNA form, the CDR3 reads TGCGCCAGCAGTCCCGAAAACAGGACGGGGGGAACCGGGGAGCTGTTTTTT.

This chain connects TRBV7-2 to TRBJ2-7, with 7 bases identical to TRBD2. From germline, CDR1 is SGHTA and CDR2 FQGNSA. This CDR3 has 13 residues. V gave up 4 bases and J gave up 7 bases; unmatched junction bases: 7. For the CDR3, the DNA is TGTGCCAGCAGCTGGGGACTACCTAGGGAGCAGTACTTC. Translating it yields CASSWGLPREQYF. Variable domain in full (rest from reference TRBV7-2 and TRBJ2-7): GAGVSQSPSNKVTEKGKDVELRCDPISGHTALYWYRQSLGQGLEFLIYFQGNSAPDKSGLPSDRFSAERTGGSVSTLTIQRTQQEDSAVYLCASSWGLPREQYFGPGTRLTVT.

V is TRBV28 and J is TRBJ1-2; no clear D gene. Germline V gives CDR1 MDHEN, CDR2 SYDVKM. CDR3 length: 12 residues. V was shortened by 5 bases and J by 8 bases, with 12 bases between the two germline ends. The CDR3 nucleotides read TGTGCCAGCAGTCTCCCAGGCGGCGGCTACACCTTC. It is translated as CASSLPGGGYTF.

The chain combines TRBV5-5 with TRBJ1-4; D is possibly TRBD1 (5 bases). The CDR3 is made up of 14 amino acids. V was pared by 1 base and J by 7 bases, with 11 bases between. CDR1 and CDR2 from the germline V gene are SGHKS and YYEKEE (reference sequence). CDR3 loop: CASSLRGAGEKLFF. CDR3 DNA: TGTGCCAGCAGCTTGAGAGGGGCCGGTGAAAAACTGTTTTTT. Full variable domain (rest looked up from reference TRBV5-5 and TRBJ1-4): DAGVTQSPTHLIKTRGQQVTLRCSPISGHKSVSWYQQVLGQGPQFIFQYYEKEERGRGNFPDRFSARQFPNYSSELNVNALLLGDSALYLCASSLRGAGEKLFFGSGTQLSVL.

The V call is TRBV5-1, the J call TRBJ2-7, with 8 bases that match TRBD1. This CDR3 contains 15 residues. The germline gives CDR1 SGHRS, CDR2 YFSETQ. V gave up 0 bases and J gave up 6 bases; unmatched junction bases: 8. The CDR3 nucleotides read TGCGCCAGCAGCTTGGGGGACAGGCCTATCCTCGAGCAGTACTTC. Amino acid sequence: CASSLGDRPILEQYF.